This T cell receptor (beta chain) derives from a study of breast tumors, draining lymph nodes, adjacent tissues. Study results and limitations: Luminal-like breast cancer showed significantly higher tumor–nontumor repertoire similarity than basal-like. Data fit most tumor T cells coming from lymph node, expanding in tumor.

The CDR3 totals 14 residues. CDR1 is SEHNR, CDR2 FQNEAQ, per germline (reference sequence). Trimming left V 1 base short and J 3 bases short, with 10 bases between. TCRdb used MiXCR to reprocess the multiplex PCR reads, holding one entry per CDR3 protein. The repertoire holds some 83,000 distinct CDR3 sequences, with about 20% as singletons. Notes on this clonotype: The antigen is unknown.

Axillary draining lymph nodes of breast cancer patients supplied the node samples. Sequences were obtained from axillary lymph node tissue. The receptor comes from a female donor with breast cancer. Some clones in this sample may be carry-over from other donors' samples. The rearrangement links TRBV7-9 to TRBJ2-7, with unresolved D. The CDR3 protein is CASSLVADFYEQYF. The CDR3 coding sequence is TGTGCCAGCAGCTTAGTGGCCGATTTCTACGAGCAGTACTTC.